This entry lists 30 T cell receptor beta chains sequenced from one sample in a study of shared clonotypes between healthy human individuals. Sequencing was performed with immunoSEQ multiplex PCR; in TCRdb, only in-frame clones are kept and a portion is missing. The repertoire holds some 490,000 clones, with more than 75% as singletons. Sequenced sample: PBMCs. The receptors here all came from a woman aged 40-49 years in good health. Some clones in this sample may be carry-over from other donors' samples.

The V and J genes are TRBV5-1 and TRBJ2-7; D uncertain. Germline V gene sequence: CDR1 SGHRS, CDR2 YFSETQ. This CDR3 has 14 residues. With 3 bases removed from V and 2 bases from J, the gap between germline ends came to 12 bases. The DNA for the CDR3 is TGCGCCAGCAGCTCCGTCGGCGGAGCCTACGAGCAGTACTTC. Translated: CASSSVGGAYEQYF.

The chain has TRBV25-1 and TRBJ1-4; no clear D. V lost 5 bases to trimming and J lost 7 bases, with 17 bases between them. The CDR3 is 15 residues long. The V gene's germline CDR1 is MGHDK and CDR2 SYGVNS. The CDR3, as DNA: TGTGCCAGCAGTCCAAGCTCTCTTCTCGGTGAAAAACTGTTTTTT. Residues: CASSPSSLLGEKLFF.

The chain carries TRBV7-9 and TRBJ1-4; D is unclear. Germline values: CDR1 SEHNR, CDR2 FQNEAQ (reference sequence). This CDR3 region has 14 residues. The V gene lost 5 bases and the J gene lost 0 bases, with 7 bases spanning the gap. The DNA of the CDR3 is TGTGCCAGCAGCCCCGGGACAACTAATGAAAAACTGTTTTTT. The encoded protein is CASSPGTTNEKLFF.

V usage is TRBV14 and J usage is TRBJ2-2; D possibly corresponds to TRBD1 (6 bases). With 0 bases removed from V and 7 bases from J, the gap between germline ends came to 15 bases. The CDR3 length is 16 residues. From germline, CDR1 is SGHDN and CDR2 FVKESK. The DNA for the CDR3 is TGTGCCAGCAGCCAAGATTTGGCAGGGGATGGCGGGGAGCTGTTTTTT. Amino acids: CASSQDLAGDGGELFF.

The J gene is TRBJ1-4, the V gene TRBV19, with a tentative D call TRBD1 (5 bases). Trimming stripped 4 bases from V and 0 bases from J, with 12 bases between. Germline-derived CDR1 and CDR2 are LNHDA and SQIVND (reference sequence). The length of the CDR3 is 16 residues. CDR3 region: CASSNLDTSTNEKLFF. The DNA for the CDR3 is TGTGCCAGTAGTAACTTGGACACATCAACTAATGAAAAACTGTTTTTT. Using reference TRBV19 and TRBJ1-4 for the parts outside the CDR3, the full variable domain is DGGITQSPKYLFRKEGQNVTLSCEQNLNHDAMYWYRQDPGQGLRLIYYSQIVNDFQKGDIAEGYSVSREKKESFPLTVTSAQKNPTAFYLCASSNLDTSTNEKLFFGSGTQLSVL.

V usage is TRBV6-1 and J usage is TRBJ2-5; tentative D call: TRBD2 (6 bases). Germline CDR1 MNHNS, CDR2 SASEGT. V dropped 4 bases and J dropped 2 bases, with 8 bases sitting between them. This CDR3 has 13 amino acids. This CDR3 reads CASSAGLQETQYF. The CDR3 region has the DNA TGTGCCAGCAGTGCAGGACTACAAGAGACCCAGTACTTC.

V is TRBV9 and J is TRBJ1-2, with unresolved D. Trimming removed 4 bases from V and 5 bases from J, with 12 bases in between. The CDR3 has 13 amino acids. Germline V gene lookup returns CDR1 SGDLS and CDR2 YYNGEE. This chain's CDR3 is CASSPTGVYGYTF. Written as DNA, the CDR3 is TGTGCCAGCAGCCCTACGGGTGTTTATGGCTACACCTTC.

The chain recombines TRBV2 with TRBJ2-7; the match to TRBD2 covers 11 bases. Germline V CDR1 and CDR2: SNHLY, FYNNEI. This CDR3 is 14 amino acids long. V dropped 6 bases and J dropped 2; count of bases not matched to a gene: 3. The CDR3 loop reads CASSLAGGPYEQYF. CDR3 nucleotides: TGTGCCAGCAGCCTAGCGGGGGGTCCCTACGAGCAGTACTTC.

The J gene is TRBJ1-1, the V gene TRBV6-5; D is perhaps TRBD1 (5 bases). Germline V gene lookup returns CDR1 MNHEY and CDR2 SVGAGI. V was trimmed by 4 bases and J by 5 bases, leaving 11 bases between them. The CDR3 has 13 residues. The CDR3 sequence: CASSSDRGTEAFF. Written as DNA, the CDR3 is TGTGCCAGCAGTTCGGATAGGGGTACTGAAGCTTTCTTT.

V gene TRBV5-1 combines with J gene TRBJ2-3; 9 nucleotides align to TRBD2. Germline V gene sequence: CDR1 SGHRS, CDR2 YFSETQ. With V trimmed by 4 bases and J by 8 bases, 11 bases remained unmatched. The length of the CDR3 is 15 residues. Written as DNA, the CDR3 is TGCGCCAGCAGCCCCTCCTTAGCGGGAGAAGGTACGCAGTATTTT. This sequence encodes CASSPSLAGEGTQYF.

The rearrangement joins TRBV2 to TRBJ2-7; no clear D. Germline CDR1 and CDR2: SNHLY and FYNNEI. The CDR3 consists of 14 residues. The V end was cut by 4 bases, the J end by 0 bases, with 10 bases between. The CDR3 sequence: CASSAPPSSYEQYF. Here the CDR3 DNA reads TGTGCCAGCAGTGCCCCGCCGAGCTCCTACGAGCAGTACTTC.

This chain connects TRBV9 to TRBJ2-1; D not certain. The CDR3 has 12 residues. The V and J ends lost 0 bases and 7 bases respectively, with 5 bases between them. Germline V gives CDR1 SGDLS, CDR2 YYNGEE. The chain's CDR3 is CASSVVRNEQFF. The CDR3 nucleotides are TGTGCCAGCAGCGTAGTAAGGAATGAGCAGTTCTTC. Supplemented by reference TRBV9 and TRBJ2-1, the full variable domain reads DSGVTQTPKHLITATGQRVTLRCSPRSGDLSVYWYQQSLDQGLQFLIQYYNGEERAKGNILERFSAQQFPDLHSELNLSSLELGDSALYFCASSVVRNEQFFGPGTRLTVL.

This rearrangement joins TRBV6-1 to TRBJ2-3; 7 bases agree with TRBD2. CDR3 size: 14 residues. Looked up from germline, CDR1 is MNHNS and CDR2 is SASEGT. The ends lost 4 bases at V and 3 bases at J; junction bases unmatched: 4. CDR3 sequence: CASSAGRVTDTQYF. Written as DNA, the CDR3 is TGTGCCAGCAGTGCAGGGAGGGTGACAGATACGCAGTATTTT.

Here the CDR3 DNA reads TGTGCCAGCAGCGTAGAACCAGCGGGAGGCTACAATGAGCAGTTCTTC. It translates to CASSVEPAGGYNEQFF. The chain carries TRBV9 and TRBJ2-1; 9 positions match TRBD2. CDR1 and CDR2 (germline): SGDLS, YYNGEE. Trimming at V came to 0 bases and at J to 3 bases, leaving 4 bases not matched to a gene. The CDR3 is 16 residues long.

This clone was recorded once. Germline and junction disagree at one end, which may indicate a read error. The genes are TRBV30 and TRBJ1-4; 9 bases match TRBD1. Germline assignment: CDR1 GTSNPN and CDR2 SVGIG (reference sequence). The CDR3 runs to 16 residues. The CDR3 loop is CAWRDHRGLSNEKLLF. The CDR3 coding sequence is TGTGCCTGGAGGGACCACAGGGGGCTGTCTAATGAAAAACTGCTTTTT.

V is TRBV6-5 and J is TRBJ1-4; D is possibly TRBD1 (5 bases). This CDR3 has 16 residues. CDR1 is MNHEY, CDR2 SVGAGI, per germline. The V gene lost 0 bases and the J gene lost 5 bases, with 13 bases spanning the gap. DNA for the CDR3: TGTGCCAGCAGTTACTCATGGGGGGTACAGAATGAAAAACTGTTTTTT. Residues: CASSYSWGVQNEKLFF.

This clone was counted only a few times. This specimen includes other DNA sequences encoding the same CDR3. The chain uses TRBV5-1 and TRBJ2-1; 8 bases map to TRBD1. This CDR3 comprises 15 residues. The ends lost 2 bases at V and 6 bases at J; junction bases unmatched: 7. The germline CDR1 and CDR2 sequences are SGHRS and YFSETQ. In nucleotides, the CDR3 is TGCGCCAGCAGCTTATCCGGTACAGGGGGCAATGAGCAGTTCTTC. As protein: CASSLSGTGGNEQFF.

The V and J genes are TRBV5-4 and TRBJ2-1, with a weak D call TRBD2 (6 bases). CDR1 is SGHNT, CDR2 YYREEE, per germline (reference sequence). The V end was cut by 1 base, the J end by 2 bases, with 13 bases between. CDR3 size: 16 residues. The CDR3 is CASSLMLGGTYNEQFF. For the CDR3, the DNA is TGTGCCAGCAGCTTGATGTTGGGAGGAACCTACAATGAGCAGTTCTTC. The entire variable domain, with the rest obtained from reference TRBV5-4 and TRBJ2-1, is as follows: ETGVTQSPTHLIKTRGQQVTLRCSSQSGHNTVSWYQQALGQGPQFIFQYYREEENGRGNFPPRFSGLQFPNYSSELNVNALELDDSALYLCASSLMLGGTYNEQFFGPGTRLTVL.

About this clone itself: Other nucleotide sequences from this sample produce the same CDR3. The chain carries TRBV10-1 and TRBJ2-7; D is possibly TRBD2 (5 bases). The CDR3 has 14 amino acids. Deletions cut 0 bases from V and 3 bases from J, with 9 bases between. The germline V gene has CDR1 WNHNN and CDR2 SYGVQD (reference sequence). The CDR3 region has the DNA TGCGCCAGCAGTGAGTCGACTCGGGGCTACGAGCAGTACTTC. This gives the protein CASSESTRGYEQYF.

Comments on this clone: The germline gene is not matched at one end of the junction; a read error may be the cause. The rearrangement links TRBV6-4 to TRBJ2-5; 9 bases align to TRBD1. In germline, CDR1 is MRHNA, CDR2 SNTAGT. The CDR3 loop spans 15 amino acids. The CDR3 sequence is CASSYSGQGWETQYF. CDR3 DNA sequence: TGTGCCAGCAGTTACTCGGGACAGGGCTGGGAGACCCAGTACTTC.

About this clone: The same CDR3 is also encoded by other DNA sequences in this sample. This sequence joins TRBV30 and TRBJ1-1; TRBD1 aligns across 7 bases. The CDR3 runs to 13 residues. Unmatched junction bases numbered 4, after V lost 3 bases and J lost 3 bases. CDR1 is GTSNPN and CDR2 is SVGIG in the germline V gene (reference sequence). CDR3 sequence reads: CAWSTRGDTEAFF. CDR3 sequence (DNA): TGTGCCTGGAGCACCAGGGGGGACACTGAAGCTTTCTTT. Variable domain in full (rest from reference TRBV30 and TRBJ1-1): SQTIHQWPATLVQPVGSPLSLECTVEGTSNPNLYWYRQAAGRGLQLLFYSVGIGQISSEVPQNLSASRPQDRQFILSSKKLLLSDSGFYLCAWSTRGDTEAFFGQGTRLTVV.

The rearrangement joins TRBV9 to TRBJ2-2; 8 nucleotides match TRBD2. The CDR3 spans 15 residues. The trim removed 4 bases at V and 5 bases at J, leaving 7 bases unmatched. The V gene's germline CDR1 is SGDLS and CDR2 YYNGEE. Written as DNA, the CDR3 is TGTGCCAGCAGCCCGCGGGAGGCAAGGACCGGGGAGCTGTTTTTT. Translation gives CASSPREARTGELFF.

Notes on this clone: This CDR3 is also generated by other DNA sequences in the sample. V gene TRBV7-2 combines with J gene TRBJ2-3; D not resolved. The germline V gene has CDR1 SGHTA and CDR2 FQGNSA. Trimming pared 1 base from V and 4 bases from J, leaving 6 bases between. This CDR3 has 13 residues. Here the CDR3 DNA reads TGTGCCAGCAGCTTAGATAGGGCAGATACGCAGTATTTT. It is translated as CASSLDRADTQYF.

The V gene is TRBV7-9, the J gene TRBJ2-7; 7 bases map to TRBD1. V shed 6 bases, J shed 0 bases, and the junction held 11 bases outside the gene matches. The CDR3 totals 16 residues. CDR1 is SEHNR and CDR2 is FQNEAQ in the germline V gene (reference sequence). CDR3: CASSYGTPGGSYEQYF. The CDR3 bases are TGTGCCAGCAGTTACGGGACCCCAGGGGGCTCCTACGAGCAGTACTTC.

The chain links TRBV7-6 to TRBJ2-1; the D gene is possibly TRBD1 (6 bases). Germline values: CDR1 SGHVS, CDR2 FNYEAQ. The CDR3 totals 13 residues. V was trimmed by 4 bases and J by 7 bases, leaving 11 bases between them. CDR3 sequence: CASSSLRGNEQFF. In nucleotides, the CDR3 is TGTGCCAGCAGCTCCCTTAGGGGGAATGAGCAGTTCTTC.

CDR3 amino acids: CASSTGGAWGYTF. In DNA, the CDR3 is TGTGCCAGCAGTACAGGGGGCGCGTGGGGCTACACCTTC. The chain links TRBV27 to TRBJ1-2; 9 nucleotides agree with TRBD1. Germline assignment: CDR1 MNHEY and CDR2 SMNVEV (reference sequence). The CDR3 is 13 amino acids. The junction had 6 bases not matched to a gene; V was cut back by 5 bases and J by 8 bases.

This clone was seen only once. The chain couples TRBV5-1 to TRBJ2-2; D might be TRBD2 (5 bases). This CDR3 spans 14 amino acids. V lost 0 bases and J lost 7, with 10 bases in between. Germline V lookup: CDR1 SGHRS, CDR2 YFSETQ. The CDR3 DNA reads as TGCGCCAGCAGCTTGGGTTACGGGGACGGGGAGCTGTTTTTT. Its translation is CASSLGYGDGELFF. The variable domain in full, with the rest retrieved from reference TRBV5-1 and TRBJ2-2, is KAGVTQTPRYLIKTRGQQVTLSCSPISGHRSVSWYQQTPGQGLQFLFEYFSETQRNKGNFPGRFSGRQFSNSRSEMNVSTLELGDSALYLCASSLGYGDGELFFGEGSRLTVL.

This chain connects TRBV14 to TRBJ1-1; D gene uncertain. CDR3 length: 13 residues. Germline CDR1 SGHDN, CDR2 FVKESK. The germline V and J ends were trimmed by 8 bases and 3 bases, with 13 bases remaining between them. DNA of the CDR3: TGTGCCAGCCAACCGATGGGTTACACTGAAGCTTTCTTT. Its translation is CASQPMGYTEAFF. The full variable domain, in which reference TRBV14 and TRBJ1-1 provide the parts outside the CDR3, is EAGVTQFPSHSVIEKGQTVTLRCDPISGHDNLYWYRRVMGKEIKFLLHFVKESKQDESGMPNNRFLAERTGGTYSTLKVQPAELEDSGVYFCASQPMGYTEAFFGQGTRLTVV.

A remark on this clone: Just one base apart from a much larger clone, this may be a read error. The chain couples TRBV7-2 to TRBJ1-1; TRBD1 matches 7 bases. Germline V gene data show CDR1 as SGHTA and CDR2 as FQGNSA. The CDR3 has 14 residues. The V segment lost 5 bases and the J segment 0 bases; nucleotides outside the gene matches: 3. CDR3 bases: TGTGCCAGCAGCCCGACAGGGCTGAACACTGAAGCTTTCTTT. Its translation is CASSPTGLNTEAFF.

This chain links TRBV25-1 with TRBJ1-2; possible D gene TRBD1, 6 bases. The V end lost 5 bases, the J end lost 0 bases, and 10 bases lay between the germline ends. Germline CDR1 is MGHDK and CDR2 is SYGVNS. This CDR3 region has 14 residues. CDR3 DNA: TGTGCCAGCAGTCTTCCAGGGGCTAACTATGGCTACACCTTC. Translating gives CASSLPGANYGYTF.